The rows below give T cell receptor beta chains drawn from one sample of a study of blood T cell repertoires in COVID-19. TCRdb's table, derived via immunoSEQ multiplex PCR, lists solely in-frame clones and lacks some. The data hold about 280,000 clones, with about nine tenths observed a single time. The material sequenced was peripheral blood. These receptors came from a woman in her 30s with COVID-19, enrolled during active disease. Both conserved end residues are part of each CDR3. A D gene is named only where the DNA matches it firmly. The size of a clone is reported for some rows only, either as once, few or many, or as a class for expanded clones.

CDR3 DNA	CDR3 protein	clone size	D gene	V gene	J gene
TGTGCCAGCAGTGAAGGGGGGCCGGTGACTGAAGCTTTCTTT	CASSEGGPVTEAFF	.	.	TRBV6-1	TRBJ1-1
TGTGCCAGCAGCTTGATATCTAGCGGGGGGTACAATGAGCAGTTCTTC	CASSLISSGGYNEQFF	.	TRBD2	TRBV5-5	TRBJ2-1
TGTGCCAGCAGCCCCTCAGGGACTGAAGCTTTCTTT	CASSPSGTEAFF	.	.	TRBV28	TRBJ1-1
TGTGCCAGCAGCTTAGCTGACAATCGGCAAGAGACCCAGTACTTC	CASSLADNRQETQYF	.	.	TRBV11-2	TRBJ2-5
TGTGCCAGCACGGTCGGGAGCGACAATGAGCAGTTCTTC	CASTVGSDNEQFF	.	.	TRBV6-5	TRBJ2-1
TGTGCCAGCAGCCCCAAGCGGGACGGGATCGAGCAGTACTTC	CASSPKRDGIEQYF	.	TRBD2	TRBV9	TRBJ2-7
TGTGCCAGTAGTATATCAGGTAGCGGGAGGTCACACTCCTACAATGAGCAGTTCTTC	CASSISGSGRSHSYNEQFF	.	TRBD2	TRBV19	TRBJ2-1
TGCGCCAGCAGCTTGGCCCGGACAGCAACTAACTATGGCTACACCTTC	CASSLARTATNYGYTF	.	.	TRBV5-1	TRBJ1-2
TGTGCCAGCAGCCAAGGGACTAGCGGGGGGAACACCGGGGAGCTGTTTTTT	CASSQGTSGGNTGELFF	few	TRBD2	TRBV9	TRBJ2-2
TGTGCCAGCAGCGGCGGGACTCTCGGAAACACCATATATTTT	CASSGGTLGNTIYF	.	.	TRBV7-2	TRBJ1-3
TGTGCCAGCAGTTACCTCGGACAGGGGATGTACGAGCAGTACTTC	CASSYLGQGMYEQYF	once	TRBD1	TRBV6-6	TRBJ2-7
TGTGCCAGCAGTGAGCAAGGAGGGGACAATGAGCAGTTCTTC	CASSEQGGDNEQFF	.	.	TRBV6-4	TRBJ2-1
TGTGCCTGGAGTCTATGGACAGCCGATGAGCAGTTCTTC	CAWSLWTADEQFF	.	.	TRBV30	TRBJ2-1
TGTGCCTGGAGTGCGATTCCGGCGGGAGTACTGAATGAGCAGTTCTTC	CAWSAIPAGVLNEQFF	.	TRBD2	TRBV30	TRBJ2-1
TGTGCCAGCAGCTTAACCCTAGCGGAGACCCAGTACTTC	CASSLTLAETQYF	.	.	TRBV7-3	TRBJ2-5
TGTGCCAGCAGCCTAACCCAGGGAATTTCCCGATATAGCAATCAGCCCCAGCATTTT	CASSLTQGISRYSNQPQHF	once	.	TRBV6-8	TRBJ1-5
TGTGCCAGCAGCCCCGCCCGTAGAACCCTCCACTTT	CASSPARRTLHF	.	.	TRBV3-1/TRBV3-2	TRBJ1-6
TGCGCCAGCAGCCCACGACAGGGTACCTCCTACGAGCAGTACTTC	CASSPRQGTSYEQYF	.	TRBD1	TRBV5-1	TRBJ2-7
TGTGCCAGTAGGGAAGGACAGGGCGCGGCTGAAGCTTTCTTT	CASREGQGAAEAFF	.	TRBD1	TRBV19	TRBJ1-1
TGTGCCACCTCCGGTCGAGCGGGAAACACCGGGGAGCTGTTTTTT	CATSGRAGNTGELFF	.	TRBD2	TRBV7-6	TRBJ2-2
TGTGCCAGCAGTAACCCGGGCGGGCTCCACTATGGCTACACCTTC	CASSNPGGLHYGYTF	.	.	TRBV28	TRBJ1-2
TGTGCCAGCAGCCAAGATCCAGCGGGAGTTGACATTCAGTACTTC	CASSQDPAGVDIQYF	.	TRBD2	TRBV4-2	TRBJ2-4
TGTGCCAGCAGCTCGGGGTATGGTAATCAGCCCCAGCATTTT	CASSSGYGNQPQHF	.	.	TRBV6-5	TRBJ1-5
TGCGCCAGCAGCTTACTTGGGGACAGAATGTACCAAGAGACCCAGTACTTC	CASSLLGDRMYQETQYF	.	TRBD1	TRBV5-1	TRBJ2-5
TGTGCCAGCAGCGCAACTAGCGGGAGTTACAATGAGCAGTTCTTC	CASSATSGSYNEQFF	.	TRBD2	TRBV7-3	TRBJ2-1
TGTGCCAGCAGTCGGGATCCCGCGGGGTATGAGCAGTTCTTC	CASSRDPAGYEQFF	once	.	TRBV6-5	TRBJ2-1
TGCGCCAGCAGCGCGGGACTAGCGCCTCAAGAGACCCAGTACTTC	CASSAGLAPQETQYF	.	TRBD2	TRBV4-3	TRBJ2-5
TGTGCCAGCAGCGGTGGACTGAGGAACACTGAAGCTTTCTTT	CASSGGLRNTEAFF	.	.	TRBV9	TRBJ1-1
TGTGCCAGCTCACCTCGGACAGGGGAGGATACGCAGTATTTT	CASSPRTGEDTQYF	.	TRBD1	TRBV18	TRBJ2-3
TGTGCCAGCAGACTCAACAGGGCTAGTGAAGCTTTCTTT	CASRLNRASEAFF	.	.	TRBV28	TRBJ1-1
TGTGCCAGCAGCCAGCCCGGGTCTATTAATGAAAAACTGTTTTTT	CASSQPGSINEKLFF	.	.	TRBV4-2	TRBJ1-4
TGTGCCAGCAGTTTCCGAGCCACGGGACTAGCGTCCTTTTCAGATACGCAGTATTTT	CASSFRATGLASFSDTQYF	.	TRBD2	TRBV27	TRBJ2-3
TGTGCCAGCAGCTTAAGCGACAGGGGCACTGAAGCTTTCTTT	CASSLSDRGTEAFF	few	TRBD1	TRBV7-3	TRBJ1-1